These 29 T cell receptor beta chains were sequenced from one sample in a study of cytomegalovirus exposure and HLA in healthy donors. In the PCR, 60 Vbeta and 13 Jbeta primers were used. Assay used: immunoSEQ multiplex PCR; TCRdb lists only in-frame clones, some missing. Counted here are about 150,000 clones, around three quarters occurring once; the ten biggest clones make up roughly 2%. Sequencing used PBMCs. The source of these receptors is a woman aged 60-75 years in good health and CMV-seropositive.

This clone was counted only a few times. The rearrangement joins TRBV7-8 to TRBJ2-5; 7 bases align to TRBD2. Looked up from germline, CDR1 is SGHVS and CDR2 is FQNEAQ. The length of the CDR3 is 14 residues. V dropped 5 bases and J dropped 3; count of bases not matched to a gene: 6. CDR3 sequence reads: CASSTQLAEETQYF. As DNA, the CDR3 is TGTGCCAGCAGCACTCAGCTAGCGGAAGAGACCCAGTACTTC.

V gene TRBV7-9 combines with J gene TRBJ1-1; tentative D call: TRBD1 (6 bases). V was trimmed by 4 bases and J by 1 base, leaving 13 bases between them. The CDR3 length is 15 residues. Germline CDR1 reads SEHNR; CDR2 reads FQNEAQ (reference sequence). CDR3 protein: CASSSEGVPNTEAFF. The DNA for the CDR3 is TGTGCCAGCAGCTCAGAGGGGGTACCGAACACTGAAGCTTTCTTT.

The V call is TRBV19, the J call TRBJ1-3; D might be TRBD1 (5 bases). This CDR3 spans 15 amino acids. V lost 7 bases, J lost 3 bases, and 16 bases lay in between. Germline V CDR1 and CDR2: LNHDA, SQIVND (reference sequence). This CDR3 reads CASTPGTAFGNTIYF. CDR3 DNA sequence: TGTGCCAGTACCCCTGGGACTGCCTTTGGAAACACCATATATTTT.

The chain combines TRBV19 with TRBJ1-3, with 9 bases lining up with TRBD1. The junction had 3 bases not matched to a gene; V was cut back by 7 bases and J by 2 bases. The CDR3 extends over 14 amino acids. The germline V gene has CDR1 LNHDA and CDR2 SQIVND (reference sequence). The CDR3 protein is CASKQGAAGNTIYF. The DNA for the CDR3 is TGTGCCAGTAAACAGGGGGCGGCTGGAAACACCATATATTTT.

The V call is TRBV27, the J call TRBJ2-7; 11 bases line up with TRBD2. The germline gives CDR1 MNHEY, CDR2 SMNVEV (reference sequence). The CDR3 loop spans 14 amino acids. V lost 3 bases and J lost 6; bases outside the gene matches: 4. The CDR3 loop is CASSFSGRALEQYF. As DNA, the CDR3 is TGTGCCAGCAGTTTTAGCGGGAGGGCCCTCGAGCAGTACTTC.

The rearrangement joins TRBV19 to TRBJ2-5, with 7 positions matching TRBD1. The CDR3 runs to 15 residues. Germline trimming cut 10 bases from V and 2 bases from J; bases unmatched to any gene: 13. Per the germline V gene, CDR1 is LNHDA and CDR2 is SQIVND (reference sequence). CDR3 DNA sequence: TGTGCCACTACTCCTTTAGGGGGCGGGCAAGAGACCCAGTACTTC. Encoded protein: CATTPLGGGQETQYF.

The J gene is TRBJ2-7, the V gene TRBV5-1; 7 positions match TRBD1. The CDR3 runs to 13 residues. Germline trimming cut 2 bases from V and 6 bases from J; bases unmatched to any gene: 5. CDR1 is SGHRS and CDR2 is YFSETQ in the germline V gene. CDR3: CASSLQGLGEQYF. CDR3 coding DNA: TGCGCCAGCAGCTTACAGGGGCTTGGCGAGCAGTACTTC.

The chain carries TRBV5-1 and TRBJ1-1; the D is unclear. Germline assignment: CDR1 SGHRS and CDR2 YFSETQ. Deletions cut 1 base from V and 5 bases from J, with 15 bases between. This CDR3 spans 15 amino acids. The CDR3 here is CASSLTSTGGTEAFF. In DNA form, the CDR3 reads TGCGCCAGCAGCTTGACTTCCACTGGAGGGACTGAAGCTTTCTTT.

This clone was counted a single time. The rearrangement links TRBV15 to TRBJ2-3; 7 bases match TRBD2. V dropped 1 base and J dropped 3; count of bases not matched to a gene: 7. The CDR3 is made up of 16 amino acids. The germline V gene has CDR1 LNHNV and CDR2 YYDKDF (reference sequence). The CDR3 region has the DNA TGTGCCACCAGCAGAGTAAGGGAGGGGCCGACAGATACGCAGTATTTT. Residues: CATSRVREGPTDTQYF.

The genes are TRBV28 and TRBJ1-5; 7 nucleotides match TRBD1. The germline V gene has CDR1 MDHEN and CDR2 SYDVKM. This CDR3 contains 14 residues. V shed 6 bases, J shed 2 bases, and the junction held 4 bases outside the gene matches. The chain's CDR3 is CASSRDRGNQPQHF. The CDR3 DNA follows: TGTGCCAGCAGCCGAGACAGGGGCAATCAGCCCCAGCATTTT.

CDR3 sequence: CASSARVSSYEQYF. The CDR3 coding sequence is TGTGCCAGCAGCGCCCGCGTTAGCTCCTACGAGCAGTACTTC. The chain employs TRBV9 and TRBJ2-7; D gene unclear. The germline gives CDR1 SGDLS, CDR2 YYNGEE. Trimming left V 3 bases short and J 0 bases short, with 10 bases between. The CDR3 extends over 14 amino acids.

The chain has TRBV18 and TRBJ1-1, with TRBD1 matching over 12 bases. Germline CDR1 and CDR2: KGHSH and LQKENI. After removal of 3 bases from V and 12 bases from J, the junction contained 17 bases not matched to a gene. The CDR3 is 17 residues long. In DNA, the CDR3 is TGTGCCAGCTCACCCCAGGGACAGGGGGCGCTTGGTCCTGGGTCTTTCTTT. Its protein is CASSPQGQGALGPGSFF.

V and J are TRBV4-2 and TRBJ2-3, with 8 bases that match TRBD2. CDR3 length equals 16 residues. CDR1 is LGHNA, CDR2 YNFKEQ, per germline. The trim removed 0 bases at V and 7 bases at J, leaving 9 bases unmatched. The CDR3, as DNA: TGTGCCAGCAGCCAAGAGCCGGCGGGAGGCCCCCATACGCAGTATTTT. Its protein is CASSQEPAGGPHTQYF.

The chain combines TRBV5-6 with TRBJ1-2, with 8 bases identical to TRBD1. Per germline, CDR1 SGHDT and CDR2 YYEEEE. Losses at the gene ends were 7 bases for V and 4 bases for J; bases not matched to a gene: 6. The CDR3 is made up of 13 amino acids. The CDR3 DNA sequence: TGTGCCAGCGGAGGGGGACAGGTCTATGGCTACACCTTC. It codes for CASGGGQVYGYTF. The whole variable domain, filled in from reference TRBV5-6 and TRBJ1-2, reads DAGVTQSPTHLIKTRGQQVTLRCSPKSGHDTVSWYQQALGQGPQFIFQYYEEEERQRGNFPDRFSGHQFPNYSSELNVNALLLGDSALYLCASGGGQVYGYTFGSGTRLTVV.

This clone has just a few counts. The chain is built from TRBV11-2 and TRBJ2-7; D is unresolved. The germline CDR1 and CDR2 sequences are SGHAT and FQNNGV. The germline V and J ends were trimmed by 0 bases and 1 base, with 10 bases remaining between them. The CDR3 sequence is 15 residues long. CDR3 DNA sequence: TGTGCCAGCAGCTTAGATCATTCAGAATCCTACGAGCAGTACTTC. It codes for CASSLDHSESYEQYF.

This clone was found a few times. The chain links TRBV28 to TRBJ1-2; no firm D call. Trimming left V 8 bases short and J 4 bases short, with 14 bases between. The CDR3 has 13 residues. Germline V gene sequence: CDR1 MDHEN, CDR2 SYDVKM. The CDR3 DNA follows: TGTGCCAGCGGGCTTAAAGGGAGCTATGGCTACACCTTC. Protein sequence: CASGLKGSYGYTF.

The genes are TRBV19 and TRBJ1-5; D may be TRBD1 (6 bases). The length of the CDR3 is 14 residues. Deletions cut 5 bases from V and 4 bases from J, with 12 bases between. Germline V CDR1 and CDR2: LNHDA, SQIVND (reference sequence). DNA of the CDR3: TGTGCCAGTAGTGCCGGACAGAAAAATCAGCCCCAGCATTTT. Amino acids: CASSAGQKNQPQHF. Supplemented by reference TRBV19 and TRBJ1-5, the full variable domain reads DGGITQSPKYLFRKEGQNVTLSCEQNLNHDAMYWYRQDPGQGLRLIYYSQIVNDFQKGDIAEGYSVSREKKESFPLTVTSAQKNPTAFYLCASSAGQKNQPQHFGDGTRLSIL.

This clone has just one count. The V and J genes are TRBV27 and TRBJ2-1; the D gene is possibly TRBD1 (6 bases). The length of the CDR3 is 13 residues. V was cut by 8 bases and J by 9 bases, with 17 bases left in between. Germline V gives CDR1 MNHEY, CDR2 SMNVEV (reference sequence). The CDR3 loop is CASGFTGTSEQFF. DNA for the CDR3: TGTGCCAGCGGGTTCACCGGGACAAGTGAGCAGTTCTTC.

The CDR3 reads CSVEVLAGGRASTDTQYF. In nucleotides, the CDR3 is TGCAGCGTTGAAGTCCTAGCGGGAGGCCGTGCTAGCACAGATACGCAGTATTTT. The chain has TRBV29-1 and TRBJ2-3, with 11 bases that match TRBD2. This CDR3 is 18 amino acids long. V shed 1 base, J shed 0 bases, and the junction held 9 bases outside the gene matches. Germline lookup yields CDR1 SQVTM and CDR2 ANQGSEA.

This rearrangement joins TRBV19 to TRBJ1-4; the D gene is possibly TRBD1 (6 bases). This CDR3 contains 14 residues. Germline V gene lookup returns CDR1 LNHDA and CDR2 SQIVND (reference sequence). The germline V and J ends were trimmed by 8 bases and 5 bases, with 15 bases remaining between them. This chain's CDR3 is CASAGGIPNEKLFF. The CDR3 region has the DNA TGTGCCAGTGCTGGGGGCATCCCGAATGAAAAACTGTTTTTT.

V gene TRBV5-1 combines with J gene TRBJ1-5; no definite D call. V was cut by 5 bases and J by 7 bases, with 10 bases left in between. Looked up from germline, CDR1 is SGHRS and CDR2 is YFSETQ. The length of the CDR3 is 12 residues. The CDR3 protein is CASRTAEQPQHF. The CDR3 DNA sequence: TGCGCCAGCAGGACGGCGGAACAGCCCCAGCATTTT.

V gene TRBV6-6 combines with J gene TRBJ1-2; TRBD1 might be the D (5 bases). The CDR3 runs 15 residues. V was cut by 8 bases and J by 2 bases, with 18 bases left in between. Germline values: CDR1 MNHNY, CDR2 SVGAGI (reference sequence). This CDR3 is CASVGTGNRNYGYTF. The CDR3 nucleotides are TGTGCCAGCGTGGGTACAGGTAATAGAAACTATGGCTACACCTTC.

In its sample, this clone was seen a few times. The V gene is TRBV19, the J gene TRBJ2-1; 8 bases line up with TRBD2. The CDR3 is 15 amino acids. The J segment lost 7 bases and the V segment lost 5 bases, leaving 10 bases of the junction unmatched. CDR1 and CDR2 (germline): LNHDA, SQIVND (reference sequence). The CDR3 region is CASSSGARGGNEQFF. CDR3 nucleotides: TGTGCCAGTAGTTCCGGGGCTCGGGGGGGGAATGAGCAGTTCTTC.

This clone occurred once. The chain joins TRBV28 to TRBJ2-5; 7 bases map to TRBD1. Germline V CDR1 and CDR2: MDHEN, SYDVKM. The CDR3 loop spans 16 amino acids. V lost 5 bases to trimming and J lost 7 bases; unmatched junction nucleotides: 16. The CDR3 DNA is TGTGCCAGCAGTAAAGGGGTAGGGGGCGTTTATGGGACCCAGTACTTC. It translates to CASSKGVGGVYGTQYF.

The V and J genes are TRBV11-2 and TRBJ1-4; D unresolved. CDR3 length: 15 amino acids. Trimming took off 1 base at V and 0 bases at J, with 6 bases between the two ends. The germline V gene has CDR1 SGHAT and CDR2 FQNNGV. The CDR3 loop is CASSLGLATNEKLFF. The CDR3 region has the DNA TGTGCCAGCAGCTTAGGGCTCGCAACTAATGAAAAACTGTTTTTT.

This sequence joins TRBV9 and TRBJ2-3, with TRBD1 as a possible D gene (5 bases). V was clipped by 3 bases and J by 0 bases, with 11 bases between them. The CDR3 is made up of 15 amino acids. Germline CDR1 is SGDLS and CDR2 is YYNGEE. Here the CDR3 reads CASSAGSGSTDTQYF. Here the CDR3 DNA reads TGTGCCAGCAGCGCCGGCTCAGGGAGCACAGATACGCAGTATTTT.

This clone is medium-sized within its sample. This chain joins TRBV2 and TRBJ1-2; a weak D match, TRBD1 (6 bases). CDR1 and CDR2 (germline): SNHLY, FYNNEI. This CDR3 contains 14 residues. V lost 8 bases and J 3 bases, leaving 16 bases between the germline ends. CDR3 sequence: CASGVTGSHYGYTF. The CDR3 DNA follows: TGTGCCAGCGGGGTGACAGGTTCCCACTATGGCTACACCTTC. Together with reference TRBV2 and TRBJ1-2, the CDR3 gives the full variable domain: EPEVTQTPSHQVTQMGQEVILRCVPISNHLYFYWYRQILGQKVEFLVSFYNNEISEKSEIFDDQFSVERPDGSNFTLKIRSTKLEDSAMYFCASGVTGSHYGYTFGSGTRLTVV.

This chain joins TRBV28 and TRBJ1-2, with TRBD1 matching over 8 bases. V lost 9 bases to trimming and J lost 7 bases; unmatched junction nucleotides: 4. Germline V gene sequence: CDR1 MDHEN, CDR2 SYDVKM. This CDR3 is 11 amino acids long. The DNA for the CDR3 is TGTGCCAGTCTAACAGGGGGTGGCTACACCTTC. Amino acids: CASLTGGGYTF.

This clone appeared a few times. The chain uses TRBV6-1 and TRBJ2-5; D is ambiguous. The CDR3 is 13 residues long. Germline CDR1 reads MNHNS; CDR2 reads SASEGT. Trimming removed 6 bases at V and 4 bases at J, with 12 bases between. CDR3 residues: CASRQVPRETQYF. DNA of the CDR3: TGTGCCAGCAGGCAGGTCCCTCGAGAGACCCAGTACTTC.